This T cell receptor (beta chain) is from a study of tumor and adjacent non-tumor tissue in lung cancer. Notes on this clonotype: One end of the junction varies from germline; a read error may be responsible.

The template was RNA from unsorted bulk tissue. A modified ARM-PCR protocol with three rounds of nested PCR amplified TCRbeta. TCRdb reprocessed the multiplex PCR reads with MiXCR, giving one entry per CDR3 protein. The repertoire holds 75,000 to 95,000 distinct CDR3 sequences, with roughly 66% as singletons. The length of the CDR3 is 14 residues. Sequencing used lung tumor tissue. This receptor was taken from a man in his fifties or sixties with non-small cell lung cancer. V gene TRBV12-3 or TRBV12-4 combines with J gene TRBJ2-2; 9 bases map to TRBD1. The DNA of the CDR3 is TGTGCCAGCATACAGGGGGCGGGCACCGGGGGGCTGTTTTTT. Its translation is CASIQGAGTGGLFF.